This T cell receptor (beta chain) was recorded in a study of T cell responses to AZD1222 COVID-19 vaccine. Germline assignment: CDR1 SGHTA and CDR2 FQGNSA. Trimming took 1 base from V and 5 from J, leaving 7 bases between them. The CDR3 covers 13 residues. Points on this clone: Antigen specificity is unknown.

Findings of the study overall: The donor cohort was predominantly white British with a female majority, and clonal diversity may have been underestimated.

The method was immunoSEQ multiplex PCR; TCRdb's version includes in-frame clones alone and lacks a portion of them. Among about 120,000 clones listed, 80% to 90% were seen once. This receptor was taken from an adult in good health. The sample was peripheral blood, taken on day 0 of MenACWY control vaccination. The chain joins TRBV7-2 to TRBJ2-3, with D possibly matching TRBD2 (5 bases). In DNA, the CDR3 is TGTGCCAGCAGCTTAGAGAGGGTAGATACGCAGTATTTT. It yields the protein CASSLERVDTQYF. Combining the CDR3 with reference TRBV7-2 and TRBJ2-3 gives the whole variable domain GAGVSQSPSNKVTEKGKDVELRCDPISGHTALYWYRQSLGQGLEFLIYFQGNSAPDKSGLPSDRFSAERTGGSVSTLTIQRTQQEDSAVYLCASSLERVDTQYFGPGTRLTVL.